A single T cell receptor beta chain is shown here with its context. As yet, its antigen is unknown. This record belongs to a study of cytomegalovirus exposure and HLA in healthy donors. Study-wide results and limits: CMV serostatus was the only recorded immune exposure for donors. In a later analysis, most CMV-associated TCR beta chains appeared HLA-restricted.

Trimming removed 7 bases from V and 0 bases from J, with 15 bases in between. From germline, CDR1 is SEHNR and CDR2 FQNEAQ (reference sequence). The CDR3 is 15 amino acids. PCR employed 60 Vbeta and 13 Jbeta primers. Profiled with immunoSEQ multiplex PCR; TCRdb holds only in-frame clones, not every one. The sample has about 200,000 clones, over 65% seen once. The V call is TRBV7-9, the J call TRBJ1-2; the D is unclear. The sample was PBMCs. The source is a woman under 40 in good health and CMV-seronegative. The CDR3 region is CASKLTSGANYGYTF. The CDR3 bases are TGTGCCAGCAAGTTAACCTCCGGGGCTAACTATGGCTACACCTTC. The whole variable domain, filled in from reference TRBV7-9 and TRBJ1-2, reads DTGVSQNPRHKITKRGQNVTFRCDPISEHNRLYWYRQTLGQGPEFLTYFQNEAQLEKSRLLSDRFSAERPKGSFSTLEIQRTEQGDSAMYLCASKLTSGANYGYTFGSGTRLTVV.